A selection of T cell receptor beta chains follows, all from one sample in a study of T cells in localized non-small cell lung cancer. TCRdb's table, derived via immunoSEQ multiplex PCR, lists solely in-frame clones and lacks some. This table has fewer than 12,000 clones, around half appearing once. Sample: lymph node tissue, taken before any cancer treatment. The receptors originated from a woman aged 35 to 75 with stage II squamous cell lung carcinoma. The CDR3 runs from the conserved cysteine through the conserved F or W.

v_call cdr3_aa
TRBV29-1 CSVTGTGFSGANVLTF
TRBV12-5 CASGLVLGGGYEQYF
TRBV9 CASSVGGRVKDTQYF
TRBV6-1 CASSEGRAVYGYTF
TRBV9 CASTDQGVHEKLFF
TRBV6-8 CASGVAGGPRNEQFF
TRBV6-8 CASSYSSPSVYEQYF
TRBV6-8 CASSYSGTGHYEQYF
TRBV28 CASTLRTGGTEAFF
TRBV11-3 CASSLVGSLNQPQHF
TRBV6-8 CASTRGSVGNQPQHF
TRBV5-1 CATHLGSGANVLTF
TRBV19 CASSIKGDQPQHF
TRBV6-8 CASSYSLGDRGNQPQHF
TRBV6-8 CASREGGTYEQYF
TRBV9 CASSVTGGDTEAFF
TRBV11-3 CASSQGPGLASYNEQFF
TRBV19 CASTPGTGIHEQYF
TRBV19 CASSQGPQQPQHF
TRBV9 CASSVGTGDEQYF
TRBV6-8 CASSQRGTAYGYTF